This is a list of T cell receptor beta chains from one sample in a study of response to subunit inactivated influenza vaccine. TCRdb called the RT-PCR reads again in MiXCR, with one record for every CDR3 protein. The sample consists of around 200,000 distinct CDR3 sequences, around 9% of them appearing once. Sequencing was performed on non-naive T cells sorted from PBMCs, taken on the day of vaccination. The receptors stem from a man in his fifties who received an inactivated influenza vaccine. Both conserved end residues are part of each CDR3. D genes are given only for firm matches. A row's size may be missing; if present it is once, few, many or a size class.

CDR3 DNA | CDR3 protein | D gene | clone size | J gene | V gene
TGCGCCAGCAGCTTCGACAAGTACGAGCAGTACTTC | CASSFDKYEQYF | - | many | TRBJ2-7 | TRBV5-1
TGTGCCAGCAGCCCCCGGGGTCTCGCGGGAGGGGTCTACAATGAGCAGTTCTTC | CASSPRGLAGGVYNEQFF | TRBD2 | - | TRBJ2-1 | TRBV11-1
TGTGCCAGCAGCCTAAGCGGGGATCCCTACAATGAGCAGTTCTTC | CASSLSGDPYNEQFF | TRBD2 | - | TRBJ2-1 | TRBV5-4
TGCAGTGCTGAACTAGCGGGGGGTGCCTACGAGCTGTACTTC | CSAELAGGAYELYF | TRBD2 | - | TRBJ2-7 | TRBV20-1
TGTGCCATCAGTGCGGGAGGGGAAAAACTGTTTTTT | CAISAGGEKLFF | - | - | TRBJ1-4 | TRBV10-3
TGTGCCATCAGTGACAACGGAATGAACACCGGGGAGCTGTTTTTT | CAISDNGMNTGELFF | - | few | TRBJ2-2 | TRBV10-3
TGTGCCATCAGTGAGTCTGGGGACAGGAGACCGTCCACCGGGGAGCTGTTTTTT | CAISESGDRRPSTGELFF | TRBD1 | many | TRBJ2-2 | TRBV10-3
TGTGCCAGCAGTTCCATCTCTGGGGGGTCCTACAATGAGCAGTTCTTC | CASSSISGGSYNEQFF | - | many | TRBJ2-1 | TRBV28
TGTGCCAGCAGTCTATCAACAGGGTATAACGAGCAGTACTTC | CASSLSTGYNEQYF | - | few | TRBJ2-7 | TRBV28
TGTGCCAGCAGTCCCCTTCGTTGGAAGGGAGAAAAACTGTTTTTT | CASSPLRWKGEKLFF | - | few | TRBJ1-4 | TRBV12-3/TRBV12-4
TGTGCCGGCAGCTTAGCCGCGAGCACAGATACGCAGTATTTT | CAGSLAASTDTQYF | - | - | TRBJ2-3 | TRBV11-3
TGTGCCAGCAGTGGATCGACAGATAACTATGGCTACACCTTC | CASSGSTDNYGYTF | - | - | TRBJ1-2 | TRBV2
TGTGCCAGCAGTCACTTTGGACAGACCGAGGAAAAACTGTTTTTT | CASSHFGQTEEKLFF | - | few | TRBJ1-4 | TRBV16
TGTGCCAGCAGTTACACAAGGGTGTCCTACAATGAGCAGTTCTTC | CASSYTRVSYNEQFF | - | - | TRBJ2-1 | TRBV6-5
TGTGCCAGCAGCCAAGGTTACAGGGGATTCACGCAGTATTTT | CASSQGYRGFTQYF | TRBD1 | few | TRBJ2-3 | TRBV14
TGTGCCAGCAGGGCCACAGGGGTCAGCTCTGGAAACACCATATATTTT | CASRATGVSSGNTIYF | TRBD1 | many | TRBJ1-3 | TRBV12-3/TRBV12-4
TGTGCCAGCTCACCGCTCAACAGGGGGCTGGGCACTGAAGCTTTCTTT | CASSPLNRGLGTEAFF | TRBD1 | - | TRBJ1-1 | TRBV18
TGTGCCAGCAGCTTGACAGGGGTCGGCAATCAGCCCCAGCATTTT | CASSLTGVGNQPQHF | TRBD1 | - | TRBJ1-5 | TRBV7-9
TGTGCCAGCAGTCCACCCCCCGGACAAATGAACACTGAAGCTTTCTTT | CASSPPPGQMNTEAFF | - | - | TRBJ1-1 | TRBV28
TGTGCCTGGCATCAGGGTCTGGGAGAGACCCAGTACTTC | CAWHQGLGETQYF | - | many | TRBJ2-5 | TRBV30
TGCGCCAGCAGTGATGTCCGTTACAATGAGCAGTTCTTC | CASSDVRYNEQFF | - | - | TRBJ2-1 | TRBV5-1
TGTGCCAGCAGTGCCGACAGGGGTTACGAGCAGTACTTC | CASSADRGYEQYF | TRBD1 | many | TRBJ2-7 | TRBV12-3/TRBV12-4
TGTGCCAGCAGCTTACCCGGGGGCTGGGATGAGCAGTTCTTC | CASSLPGGWDEQFF | - | - | TRBJ2-1 | TRBV7-2
TGTGCCAGCAGCACCTCCGGGACTAGCGGACAAGAGACCCAGTACTTC | CASSTSGTSGQETQYF | TRBD2 | few | TRBJ2-5 | TRBV9
TGTGCCAGCAGCGTAGGGGACACCTCCTCCAATGAGCAGTTCTTC | CASSVGDTSSNEQFF | - | - | TRBJ2-1 | TRBV9
TGTGCCACCAGTGACCCTCAGATGAGCTCCTACAATGAGCAGTTCTTC | CATSDPQMSSYNEQFF | - | - | TRBJ2-1 | TRBV24-1
TGTGCCAGCAGCCCGGGACTAGCGGGGATCAACGGTGAGCAGTTCTTC | CASSPGLAGINGEQFF | TRBD2 | - | TRBJ2-1 | TRBV12-3/TRBV12-4
TGTGCCAGCAGCCGCGGACTAGGAAATGAGCAGTTCTTC | CASSRGLGNEQFF | TRBD2 | few | TRBJ2-1 | TRBV4-2
TGTGCCAGCAGCCTCCTGGGGTACGAGCAGTACTTC | CASSLLGYEQYF | - | medium-sized | TRBJ2-7 | TRBV12-3/TRBV12-4
TGCGCCAGCAGCTTTGGTGGGTCCGGCTCCTACGAGCAGTACTTC | CASSFGGSGSYEQYF | - | - | TRBJ2-7 | TRBV5-1
TGCGCCAGCAGTAGGGAACTGAACACTGAAGCTTTCTTT | CASSRELNTEAFF | - | few | TRBJ1-1 | TRBV10-2
TGTGCCAGCAGCCCCTGGCCGGGACAGGACCACGAGCAGTACTTC | CASSPWPGQDHEQYF | TRBD1 | - | TRBJ2-7 | TRBV6-2/TRBV6-3
TGTGCCAGCAGAGATTCTAGCGGGGGGGTCACAGATACGCAGTATTTT | CASRDSSGGVTDTQYF | TRBD2 | - | TRBJ2-3 | TRBV28
TGTGCCAGCAGTAAACAGGGAACTGAAGCTTTCTTT | CASSKQGTEAFF | - | many | TRBJ1-1 | TRBV6-6
TGCAGTGCACACATTAGCGGGGCAGATACGCAGTATTTT | CSAHISGADTQYF | TRBD2 | many | TRBJ2-3 | TRBV20-1
TGTGCCATCAGTGTTGCGGGGGGGCTTCTGTCAGATACGCAGTATTTT | CAISVAGGLLSDTQYF | TRBD2 | - | TRBJ2-3 | TRBV10-3
TGCGCCAGCAGCTTGAGGATCAATTCACCCCTCCACTTT | CASSLRINSPLHF | - | many | TRBJ1-6 | TRBV5-1
TGCAGTGTGTTAGCGGGAGGGCCCCAAGAGACCCAGTACTTC | CSVLAGGPQETQYF | TRBD2 | few | TRBJ2-5 | TRBV20-1
TGCGCCAGCAGCCAAGGGGACCAGAGCTCCTACAATGAGCAGTTCTTC | CASSQGDQSSYNEQFF | - | many | TRBJ2-1 | TRBV4-3